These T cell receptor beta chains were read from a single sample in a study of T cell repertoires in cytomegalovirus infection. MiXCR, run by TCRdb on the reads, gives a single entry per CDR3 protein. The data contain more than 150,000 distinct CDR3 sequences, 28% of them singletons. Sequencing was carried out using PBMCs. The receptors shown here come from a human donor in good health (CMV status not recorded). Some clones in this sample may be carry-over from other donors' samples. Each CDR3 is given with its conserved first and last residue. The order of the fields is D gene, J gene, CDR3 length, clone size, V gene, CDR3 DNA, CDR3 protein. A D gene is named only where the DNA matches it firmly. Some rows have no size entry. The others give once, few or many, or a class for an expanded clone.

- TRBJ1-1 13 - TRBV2 TGTGCCAGCACCCTAGGTGGAAGTACTGAAGCTTTCTTT CASTLGGSTEAFF
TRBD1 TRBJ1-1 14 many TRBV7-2 TGTGCCAGCAGCTTGGGGACAGGGGTAACTGAAGCTTTCTTT CASSLGTGVTEAFF
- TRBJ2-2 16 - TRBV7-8 TGTGCCAGCAGCTTAGGGACATTCGCGAACACCGGGGAGCTGTTTTTT CASSLGTFANTGELFF
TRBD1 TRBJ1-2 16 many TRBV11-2 TGTGCCAGCAGCTCACTTTTCCGGGACAGGGGAGGAGGCTACACCTTC CASSSLFRDRGGGYTF
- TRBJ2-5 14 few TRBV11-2 TGTGCCAGCAGCTTAGACATCGCGGATGAGACCCAGTACTTC CASSLDIADETQYF
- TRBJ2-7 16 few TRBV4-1 TGCGCCAGCAGCCAAGATCTCCGTCATTGGGCCTACGAGCAGTACTTC CASSQDLRHWAYEQYF
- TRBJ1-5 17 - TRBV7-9 TGTGCCAGCAGCTTAGTCCGAGGGCTTAATAGCAATCAGCCCCAGCATTTT CASSLVRGLNSNQPQHF
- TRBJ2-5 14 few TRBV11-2 TGTGCCAGCAGCTCGGACACCTTCGGGGAGACCCAGTACTTC CASSSDTFGETQYF
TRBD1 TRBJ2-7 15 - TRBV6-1 TGTGCCAGCAGCCCTGGACAGGGGGCTGAGTACGAGCAGTACTTC CASSPGQGAEYEQYF
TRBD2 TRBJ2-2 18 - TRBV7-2 TGTGCCAGCAGCTTAAATCGGCGGGGGGGCTTGGGGACCGGGGAGCTGTTTTTT CASSLNRRGGLGTGELFF
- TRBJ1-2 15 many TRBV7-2 TGTGCCAGCAGCACCGCGGGACTTCTCCGAGGTGGCTACACCTTC CASSTAGLLRGGYTF
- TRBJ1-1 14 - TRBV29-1 TGCAGCGTTGAAGGACGAGGGGGGGTTACTGAAGCTTTCTTT CSVEGRGGVTEAFF
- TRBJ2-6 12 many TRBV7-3 TGTGCCAGCGGCTCTGGGGCCAACGTCCTGACTTTC CASGSGANVLTF
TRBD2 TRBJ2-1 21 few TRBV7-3 TGTGCCAGCAGCTTAAGGCGGCAGGGGGAAAGACTAGCGGGGGAATACAATGAGCAGTTCTTC CASSLRRQGERLAGEYNEQFF
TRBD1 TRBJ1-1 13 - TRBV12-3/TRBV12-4 TGTGCCAGCACTAGACCGGGACAGCCTGAAGCTTTCTTT CASTRPGQPEAFF
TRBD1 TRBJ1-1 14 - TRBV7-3 TGTGCCAACAGCCCCACAGGGGGTCGGACTGAAGCTTTCTTT CANSPTGGRTEAFF
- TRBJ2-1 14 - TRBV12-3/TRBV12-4 TGTGCCAGCAGTTTCGGTACTCCCGGTAGGGAGCAGTTCTTC CASSFGTPGREQFF
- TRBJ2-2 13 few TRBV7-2 TGTGCCAGCAGCTCAGGGTGGACCGGGGAGCTGTTTTTT CASSSGWTGELFF
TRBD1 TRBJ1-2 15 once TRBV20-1 TGCAGTGCTAGATCAAGAAGACAGGGGTCTCGGGGCTACACCTTC CSARSRRQGSRGYTF
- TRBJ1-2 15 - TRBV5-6 TGTGCCAGCAGCTTGGCCGGAAAGCGAAACTATGGCTACACCTTC CASSLAGKRNYGYTF
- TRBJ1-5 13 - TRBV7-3 TGTGCCAGCAGCCTGGAGGCGGGTCAGCCCCAGCATTTT CASSLEAGQPQHF
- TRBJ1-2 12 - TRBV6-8 TGTGCCAGCAGTAGGGGAAACTATGGCTACACCTTC CASSRGNYGYTF
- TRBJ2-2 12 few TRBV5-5 TGTGCCAGCAGCGCAAGTACCGGGGAGCTGTTTTTT CASSASTGELFF
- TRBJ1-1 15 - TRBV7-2 TGTGCCAGCAGCTTAGACACAGGTGACGACTTTGAAGCTTTCTTT CASSLDTGDDFEAFF
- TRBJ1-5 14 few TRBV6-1 TGTGCCAGCACCGGAACGTCTAGCAATCAGCCCCAGCATTTT CASTGTSSNQPQHF
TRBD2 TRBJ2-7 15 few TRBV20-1 TGCAGTGCTAGGTCCGCGAGCGGGGAGAGGAGCGAGCAGTACTTC CSARSASGERSEQYF
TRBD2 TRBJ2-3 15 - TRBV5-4 TGTGCCAGCAGCCTGACTAGCGGGGGCACAGATACGCAGTATTTT CASSLTSGGTDTQYF
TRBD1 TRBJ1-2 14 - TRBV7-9 TGTGCCAGCAGCCCCGACAGGGGTGGGAATGGCTACACCTTC CASSPDRGGNGYTF
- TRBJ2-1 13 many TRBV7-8 TGTGCCAGCAGCTTATTAGTTAGGGCCGAGCAGTTCTTC CASSLLVRAEQFF
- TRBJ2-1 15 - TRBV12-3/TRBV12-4 TGTGCCAGCAGCTTATATAGGAGTGCCGGAGGTGAGCAGTTCTTC CASSLYRSAGGEQFF
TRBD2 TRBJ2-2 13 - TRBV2 TGTGCCATCTCTAGCGGGGGATCCGGGGAGCTGTTTTTT CAISSGGSGELFF
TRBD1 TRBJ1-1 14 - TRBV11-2 TGTGCCAGCAGCTTAGGGGGACAGGGCCCTGAAGCTTTCTTT CASSLGGQGPEAFF
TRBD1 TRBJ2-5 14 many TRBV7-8 TGTGCCAGCAGCACTGGACAGGGGATGGAGACCCAGTACTTC CASSTGQGMETQYF
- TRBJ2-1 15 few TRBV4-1 TGCGCCAGCAGCCAAAGACAGGAGCCATACAATGAGCAGTTCTTC CASSQRQEPYNEQFF
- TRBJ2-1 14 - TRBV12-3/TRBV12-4 TGTGCCAGCAAGGTCCGGGGGCAGTACAATGAGCAGTTCTTC CASKVRGQYNEQFF
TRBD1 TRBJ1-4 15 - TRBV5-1 TGCGCCAGCAGCTTGACCGGGACAGGGAATGAAAAACTGTTTTTT CASSLTGTGNEKLFF
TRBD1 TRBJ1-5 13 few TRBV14 TGTGCCAGCAGCCAAGGACAGGGTCAGCCCCAGCATTTT CASSQGQGQPQHF
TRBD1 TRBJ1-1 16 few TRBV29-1 TGCAGCGTTACCGCCCCGGGACAGGCGGCGTACACTGAAGCTTTCTTT CSVTAPGQAAYTEAFF